These T cell receptor beta chains were read from a single sample in a study of blood T cell repertoires in COVID-19. Profiling relied on immunoSEQ multiplex PCR, and the TCRdb table lists in-frame clones only, not all of them. This table holds around 100,000 clones, approximately 90% found once. What was sequenced was peripheral blood. All receptors derive from a woman at least 80 years old in a cohort sampled during active COVID-19. Both conserved end residues are part of each CDR3. Fields, in order: V gene, clone size, D gene, J gene, CDR3 length, CDR3 DNA, CDR3 protein. A D gene is named only where the DNA matches it firmly. A clone size is listed for some rows: how often the clone was seen (once, few, many), or a class if it is expanded.

v_gene: TRBV7-9
abundance: .
d_gene: TRBD1
j_gene: TRBJ2-5
len: 13
CDR3nt: TGTGCCGGGAAACACAGGGGGCAAGAGACCCAGTACTTC
CDR3aa: CAGKHRGQETQYF

v_gene: TRBV5-1
abundance: .
d_gene: TRBD1
j_gene: TRBJ2-3
len: 14
CDR3nt: TGCGCCAGCAGCGACAGGGCCTTCACAGATACGCAGTATTTT
CDR3aa: CASSDRAFTDTQYF

v_gene: TRBV7-9
abundance: .
d_gene: .
j_gene: TRBJ2-3
len: 13
CDR3nt: TGTGCCAGCAGACTGGGGCTGTTAGATACGCAGTATTTT
CDR3aa: CASRLGLLDTQYF

v_gene: TRBV3-1/TRBV3-2
abundance: .
d_gene: .
j_gene: TRBJ2-7
len: 12
CDR3nt: TGTGCCAGCAGCCAAGCCAGGTACGAGCAGTACTTC
CDR3aa: CASSQARYEQYF

v_gene: TRBV7-2
abundance: .
d_gene: .
j_gene: TRBJ1-5
len: 13
CDR3nt: TGTGCCAGCAGCTACAGCCAAGATCAGCCCCAGCATTTT
CDR3aa: CASSYSQDQPQHF

v_gene: TRBV7-9
abundance: .
d_gene: TRBD1
j_gene: TRBJ2-3
len: 14
CDR3nt: TGTGCCAGCCGAAGGACAGGGTATGCAGATACGCAGTATTTT
CDR3aa: CASRRTGYADTQYF

v_gene: TRBV5-5
abundance: .
d_gene: .
j_gene: TRBJ2-2
len: 16
CDR3nt: TGTGCCAGCAGCTTATTTACAGGTGTGAGCACCGGGGAGCTGTTTTTT
CDR3aa: CASSLFTGVSTGELFF

v_gene: TRBV5-1
abundance: .
d_gene: TRBD1
j_gene: TRBJ1-1
len: 14
CDR3nt: TGCGCCAGCAGCCTCCGACAGGGGAAGGCTGAAGCTTTCTTT
CDR3aa: CASSLRQGKAEAFF

v_gene: TRBV28
abundance: once
d_gene: TRBD2
j_gene: TRBJ2-1
len: 16
CDR3nt: TGTGCCAGCAGAACCCCGGGACTAGCGGTCTACAATGAGCAGTTCTTC
CDR3aa: CASRTPGLAVYNEQFF

v_gene: TRBV11-3
abundance: .
d_gene: .
j_gene: TRBJ2-1
len: 16
CDR3nt: TGTGCCAGCAGTAGGGGCCCCCAGAGCCGCCACTTGGAGCAGTTCTTC
CDR3aa: CASSRGPQSRHLEQFF